By frequency in the sample, the clone carrying this TCR beta chain is medium-sized (0.01 to 0.1%). Its antigen is still unknown. TCRdb redid the calling of the PCR reads with MiXCR, one entry per CDR3 protein. The sample has thousands of distinct CDR3 sequences, 25% to 35% seen once. Germline V gene data show CDR1 as MRHNA and CDR2 as SNTAGT. The CDR3 runs 13 residues. The V and J ends lost 6 bases and 5 bases respectively, with 11 bases between them. The sample belongs to a study of esophageal squamous cell carcinoma under preoperative chemotherapy. Time point defined: before preoperative PTX-NDP chemotherapy. Paclitaxel-nedaplatin chemotherapy was given to patients ahead of their surgery. Broader study findings: Chemotherapy was followed by significantly higher TCR diversity in peripheral T cells only, not tumor-infiltrating lymphocytes.

This TCR was sampled from a human donor with esophageal squamous cell carcinoma. The donor label of this sample is uncertain. The specimen was obtained from a patient given preoperative chemotherapy. The rearrangement joins TRBV6-4 to TRBJ2-1; D tentatively reads TRBD1 or TRBD2 (5 bases each). CDR3 DNA: TGTGCCAGCAGCCGGGACGGCCACAATGAGCAGTTCTTC. This codes for CASSRDGHNEQFF.